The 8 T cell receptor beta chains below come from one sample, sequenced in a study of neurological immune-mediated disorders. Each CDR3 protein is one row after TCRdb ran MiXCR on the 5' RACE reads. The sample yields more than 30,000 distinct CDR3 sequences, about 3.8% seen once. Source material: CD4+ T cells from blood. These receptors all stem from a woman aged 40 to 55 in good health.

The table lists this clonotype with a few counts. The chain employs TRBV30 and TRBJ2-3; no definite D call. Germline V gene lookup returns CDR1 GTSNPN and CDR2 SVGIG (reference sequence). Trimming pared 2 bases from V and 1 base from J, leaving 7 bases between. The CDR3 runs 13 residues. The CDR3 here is CAWSPHRTDTQYF. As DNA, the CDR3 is TGTGCCTGGAGTCCCCACCGCACAGATACGCAGTATTTT. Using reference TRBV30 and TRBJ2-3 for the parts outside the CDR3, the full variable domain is SQTIHQWPATLVQPVGSPLSLECTVEGTSNPNLYWYRQAAGRGLQLLFYSVGIGQISSEVPQNLSASRPQDRQFILSSKKLLLSDSGFYLCAWSPHRTDTQYFGPGTRLTVL.

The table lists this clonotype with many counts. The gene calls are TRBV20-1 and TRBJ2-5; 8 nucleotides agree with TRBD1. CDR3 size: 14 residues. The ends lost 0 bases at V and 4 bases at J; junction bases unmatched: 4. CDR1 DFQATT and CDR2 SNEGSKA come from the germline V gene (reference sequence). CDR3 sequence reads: CSAREDRVVETQYF. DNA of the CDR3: TGCAGTGCTAGAGAGGACAGGGTCGTAGAGACCCAGTACTTC.

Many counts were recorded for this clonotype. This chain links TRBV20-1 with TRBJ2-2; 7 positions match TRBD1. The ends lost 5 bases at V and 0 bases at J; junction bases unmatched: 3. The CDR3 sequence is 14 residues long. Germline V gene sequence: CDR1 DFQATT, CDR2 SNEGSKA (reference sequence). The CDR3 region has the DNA TGCAGTGCTGCCAGGGGGTCGAACACCGGGGAGCTGTTTTTT. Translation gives CSAARGSNTGELFF.

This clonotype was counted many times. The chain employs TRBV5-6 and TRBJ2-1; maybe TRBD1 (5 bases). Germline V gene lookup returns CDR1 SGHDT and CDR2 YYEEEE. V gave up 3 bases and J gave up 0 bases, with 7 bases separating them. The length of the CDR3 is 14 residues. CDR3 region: CASSSTVSYNEQFF. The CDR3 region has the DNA TGTGCCAGCAGCTCGACAGTCTCCTACAATGAGCAGTTCTTC.

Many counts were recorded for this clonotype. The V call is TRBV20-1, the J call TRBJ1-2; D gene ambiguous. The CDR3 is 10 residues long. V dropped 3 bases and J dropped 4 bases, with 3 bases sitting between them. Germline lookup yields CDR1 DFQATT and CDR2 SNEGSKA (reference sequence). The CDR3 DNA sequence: TGCAGTGCTAGTTCCTATGGCTACACCTTC. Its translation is CSASSYGYTF.

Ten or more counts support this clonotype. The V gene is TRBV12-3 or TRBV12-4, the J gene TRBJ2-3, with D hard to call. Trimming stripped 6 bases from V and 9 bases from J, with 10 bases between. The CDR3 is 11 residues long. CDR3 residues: CASSLIGTQYF. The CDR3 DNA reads TGTGCCAGCAGCTTAATAGGAACGCAGTATTTT.

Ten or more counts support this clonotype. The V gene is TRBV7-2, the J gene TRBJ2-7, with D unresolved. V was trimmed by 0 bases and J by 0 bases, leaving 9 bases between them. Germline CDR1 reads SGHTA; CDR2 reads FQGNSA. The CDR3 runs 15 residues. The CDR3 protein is CASSLAYSFSYEQYF. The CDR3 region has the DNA TGTGCCAGCAGCTTAGCGTACTCATTCTCCTACGAGCAGTACTTC.

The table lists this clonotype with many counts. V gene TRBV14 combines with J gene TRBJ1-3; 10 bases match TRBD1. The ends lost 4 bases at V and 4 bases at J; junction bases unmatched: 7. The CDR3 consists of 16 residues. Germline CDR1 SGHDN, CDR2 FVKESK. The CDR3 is CASSLPGTGVGNTIYF. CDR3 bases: TGTGCCAGCAGCCTTCCCGGGACAGGGGTCGGAAACACCATATATTTT.